The next 30 T cell receptor beta chains were all read from a single sample in a study of T-cell reconstitution after alpha-beta-depleted transplantation in children. TCRbeta library preparation incorporated unique molecular identifiers. Each CDR3 protein gets one entry after TCRdb re-called the PCR reads with MiXCR. Found here are around 500,000 distinct CDR3 sequences, under 15% of them singletons; the top ten hold under 7%. This sample comprised PBMCs from the stem cell graft donor, obtained from the stem cell graft. Receptor source: a human donor who donated a stem cell graft to a child with combined immunodeficiency.

This clonotype was recorded a few times. This chain joins TRBV10-3 and TRBJ1-2; 8 positions agree with TRBD1. The CDR3 is 17 amino acids. Germline V lookup: CDR1 ENHRY, CDR2 SYGVKD. The V gene end was trimmed by 3 bases and the J gene end by 0 bases; junction bases not matched to a gene: 9. The CDR3 sequence: CAISDPRGQASNYGYTF. The CDR3 nucleotides are TGTGCCATCAGTGACCCCCGGGGACAGGCTTCTAACTATGGCTACACCTTC.

A few counts support this clonotype. The V call is TRBV4-3, the J call TRBJ2-1; weak D call: TRBD1 (5 bases). The length of the CDR3 is 15 residues. V lost 0 bases, J lost 7 bases, and 13 bases lay in between. Germline V CDR1 and CDR2: LGHNA, YSLEER. The CDR3 DNA is TGCGCCAGCAGCCAAGATTGGGCAGGGATTAATGAGCAGTTCTTC. Amino acid sequence: CASSQDWAGINEQFF.

This clonotype has a count of ten or more. J is TRBJ2-1 and V is TRBV12-3 or TRBV12-4; unclear D gene. CDR3 size: 13 residues. V lost 6 bases, J lost 6 bases, and 12 bases lay in between. CDR3 nucleotides: TGTGCCAGCAGAGTTCCCCCAGGCAATGAGCAGTTCTTC. Its protein product is CASRVPPGNEQFF.

This clonotype was seen many times. The genes are TRBV12-3 or TRBV12-4 and TRBJ2-5; D unclear. This CDR3 is built from 14 residues. Trimming removed 6 bases from V and 2 bases from J, with 13 bases in between. The CDR3 spells CASSLISLQETQYF. CDR3 bases: TGTGCCAGCAGCCTCATCTCCTTACAAGAGACCCAGTACTTC.

This clonotype was detected many times. This CDR3 reads CAISESQSNSPLHF. In DNA form, the CDR3 reads TGTGCCATCAGTGAGTCACAGTCGAATTCACCCCTCCACTTT. V is TRBV10-3 and J is TRBJ1-6, with D hard to call. Germline CDR1 ENHRY, CDR2 SYGVKD. The CDR3 consists of 14 residues. Trimming took off 0 bases at V and 7 bases at J, with 7 bases between the two ends.

This chain connects TRBV20-1 to TRBJ2-4, with a weak D call TRBD2 (7 bases). Germline V gives CDR1 DFQATT, CDR2 SNEGSKA (reference sequence). Trimming removed 0 bases at V and 7 bases at J, with 13 bases between. The CDR3 spans 14 residues. CDR3 DNA sequence: TGCAGTGCTAGAGATTTGGCGGGGGCCAACATTCAGTACTTC. Translating gives CSARDLAGANIQYF.

In the case of this clonotype: The conserved phenylalanine or tryptophan normally closing the CDR3 is absent here, so this likely arose from a read error. V gene TRBV4-3 combines with J gene TRBJ1-4; no clear D. CDR1 and CDR2 (germline): LGHNA, YSLEER. V lost 5 bases and J 6 bases, leaving 16 bases between the germline ends. This CDR3 is built from 15 residues. CDR3 amino acids: CASSARRDWDEKLFV. CDR3 DNA: TGCGCCAGCAGCGCACGAAGGGATTGGGATGAAAAACTGTTTGTT.

V gene TRBV5-8 combines with J gene TRBJ2-7, with D unclear. Trimming removed 3 bases from V and 6 bases from J, with 7 bases in between. This CDR3 region has 11 residues. Germline CDR1 is SGHTS and CDR2 is YDEGEE. The CDR3 DNA follows: TGTGCCAGCAGCTCTTTCCGCGAGCAGTACTTC. This gives the protein CASSSFREQYF.

This clonotype appeared a few times. The rearrangement links TRBV5-8 to TRBJ1-3; D not resolved. Germline CDR1 SGHTS, CDR2 YDEGEE. The CDR3 is made up of 15 amino acids. The V end lost 3 bases, the J end lost 2 bases, and 12 bases lay between the germline ends. CDR3 DNA: TGTGCCAGCAGCTGGATCAGGAGAACTGGAAACACCATATATTTT. This gives the protein CASSWIRRTGNTIYF.

This clonotype was picked up many times. The chain joins TRBV29-1 to TRBJ1-1, with D unresolved. V was trimmed by 7 bases and J by 0 bases, leaving 12 bases between them. The CDR3 extends over 13 amino acids. Germline-derived CDR1 and CDR2 are SQVTM and ANQGSEA. The CDR3 nucleotides read TGCAGCGCCTCGGGTGCCATGAACACTGAAGCTTTCTTT. Its protein product is CSASGAMNTEAFF.

This sequence joins TRBV11-3 and TRBJ2-1, with D possibly matching TRBD1 (6 bases). CDR1 is SGHNT and CDR2 is YENEEA in the germline V gene. The CDR3 has 16 residues. V dropped 3 bases and J dropped 3 bases, with 15 bases sitting between them. CDR3 amino acids: CASSLSEQGYYNEQFF. The CDR3, as DNA: TGTGCCAGCAGCTTGAGTGAACAGGGCTACTACAATGAGCAGTTCTTC. Supplemented by reference TRBV11-3 and TRBJ2-1, the full variable domain reads EAGVVQSPRYKIIEKKQPVAFWCNPISGHNTLYWYLQNLGQGPELLIRYENEEAVDDSQLPKDRFSAERLKGVDSTLKIQPAELGDSAVYLCASSLSEQGYYNEQFFGPGTRLTVL.

This clonotype was found a few times. This chain joins TRBV7-9 and TRBJ2-5, with TRBD1 matching over 7 bases. The V gene end was trimmed by 3 bases and the J gene end by 3 bases; junction bases not matched to a gene: 10. CDR1 is SEHNR, CDR2 FQNEAQ, per germline (reference sequence). This CDR3 is built from 16 residues. CDR3 residues: CASSFPPITGEETQYF. In DNA form, the CDR3 reads TGTGCCAGCAGCTTCCCGCCCATTACAGGGGAAGAGACCCAGTACTTC.

This clonotype was counted many times. V is TRBV29-1 and J is TRBJ2-2; D assignment may be TRBD1 or TRBD2 (5 bases each). With 7 bases removed from V and 8 bases from J, the gap between germline ends came to 11 bases. The CDR3 has 11 residues. Germline lookup yields CDR1 SQVTM and CDR2 ANQGSEA. DNA of the CDR3: TGCAGCGCTGAGGGGTCGGGGGAGCTGTTTTTT. This translates into CSAEGSGELFF.

This clonotype was counted only a few times. The rearrangement joins TRBV6-5 to TRBJ2-7, with D perhaps TRBD1 (5 bases). The germline V and J ends were trimmed by 8 bases and 3 bases, with 11 bases remaining between them. Germline loops: CDR1 MNHEY, CDR2 SVGAGI. The CDR3 loop spans 12 amino acids. CDR3 in amino acids: CASRTIGYEQYF. CDR3 nucleotides: TGTGCCAGCCGGACAATAGGCTACGAGCAGTACTTC.

This clonotype was seen a few times. The chain has TRBV2 and TRBJ2-1, with 10 bases aligning to TRBD2. There are 15 residues in the CDR3. Germline lookup yields CDR1 SNHLY and CDR2 FYNNEI. With 5 bases clipped from V and 7 bases from J, the junction kept 8 bases outside the gene matches. CDR3 residues: CASSPLAGEGNEQFF. Written as DNA, the CDR3 is TGTGCCAGCAGTCCTCTAGCGGGAGAGGGAAATGAGCAGTTCTTC.

This clonotype was counted at least ten times. The V and J genes are TRBV10-3 and TRBJ2-7; D possibly corresponds to TRBD2 (5 bases). V was clipped by 0 bases and J by 4 bases, with 10 bases between them. The CDR3 has 14 amino acids. Germline V gene lookup returns CDR1 ENHRY and CDR2 SYGVKD. CDR3 DNA sequence: TGTGCCATCAGTGAGTCTACTAGAGGATACGAGCAGTACTTC. It translates to CAISESTRGYEQYF.

This clonotype was recorded at least ten times. The chain joins TRBV12-3 or TRBV12-4 to TRBJ2-7; D gene uncertain. The CDR3 runs to 14 residues. Trimming stripped 1 base from V and 2 bases from J, with 9 bases between. The CDR3 here is CASSLGVLPYEQYF. DNA of the CDR3: TGTGCCAGCAGTTTAGGAGTATTGCCCTACGAGCAGTACTTC.

The chain couples TRBV10-3 to TRBJ2-2; tentatively, D is TRBD2 (5 bases). Trimming removed 9 bases from V and 4 bases from J, with 15 bases in between. Germline CDR1 and CDR2: ENHRY and SYGVKD. This CDR3 contains 14 residues. This chain's CDR3 is CAILTDYLTGELFF. The CDR3 bases are TGTGCCATACTGACTGACTACCTCACCGGGGAGCTGTTTTTT.

The chain uses TRBV4-3 and TRBJ2-3; D ambiguous. The CDR3 runs to 15 residues. Deletions cut 0 bases from V and 2 bases from J, with 9 bases between. The germline gives CDR1 LGHNA, CDR2 YSLEER. The DNA of the CDR3 is TGCGCCAGCAGCCAAGAAGCCGGCTACACAGATACGCAGTATTTT. This codes for CASSQEAGYTDTQYF.

This clonotype came up many times. The V call is TRBV2, the J call TRBJ2-2, with D perhaps TRBD1 (6 bases). Germline CDR1 is SNHLY and CDR2 is FYNNEI. V shed 7 bases and J shed 3 bases, with 15 bases lying between them. The CDR3 spans 15 residues. Here the CDR3 reads CASKKEQGDTGELFF. CDR3 DNA: TGTGCCAGCAAGAAGGAACAGGGCGACACCGGGGAGCTGTTTTTT.

This chain connects TRBV4-1 to TRBJ2-1; possibly TRBD1 for D (5 bases). The V gene lost 5 bases and the J gene lost 0 bases, with 11 bases spanning the gap. The CDR3 loop spans 15 amino acids. The germline V gene has CDR1 MGHRA and CDR2 YSYEKL. The CDR3 sequence: CASSGAWSSYNEQFF. As DNA, the CDR3 is TGCGCCAGCAGCGGGGCGTGGAGCTCCTACAATGAGCAGTTCTTC.

This chain joins TRBV5-5 and TRBJ2-3; D not resolved. Trimming shortened V by 0 bases and J by 2 bases, and 10 bases separated the two germline ends. The CDR3 contains 15 residues. Germline V gene sequence: CDR1 SGHKS, CDR2 YYEKEE (reference sequence). The CDR3 coding sequence is TGTGCCAGCAGCTTGGCTCTACCAACCACAGATACGCAGTATTTT. This encodes CASSLALPTTDTQYF.

The chain recombines TRBV12-3 or TRBV12-4 with TRBJ2-1; no clear D. V lost 2 bases, J lost 8 bases, and 7 bases lay in between. The CDR3 loop spans 12 amino acids. CDR3 nucleotides: TGTGCCAGCAGTTTAACCATGGATGAGCAGTTCTTC. This gives the protein CASSLTMDEQFF.

J is TRBJ2-7 and V is TRBV30, with 7 bases identical to TRBD1. V lost 3 bases and J lost 10; bases outside the gene matches: 15. CDR3 length equals 14 residues. The germline V gene encodes CDR1 GTSNPN and CDR2 SVGIG (reference sequence). The CDR3 sequence: CAWSRLRGSELQYF. The CDR3 DNA reads TGTGCCTGGAGCCGACTCAGGGGGTCGGAACTTCAGTACTTC. Drawing the rest from reference TRBV30 and TRBJ2-7, the complete variable domain is SQTIHQWPATLVQPVGSPLSLECTVEGTSNPNLYWYRQAAGRGLQLLFYSVGIGQISSEVPQNLSASRPQDRQFILSSKKLLLSDSGFYLCAWSRLRGSELQYFGPGTRLTVT.

The chain is built from TRBV4-1 and TRBJ1-1; TRBD1 is a possible D gene (5 bases). Germline V lookup: CDR1 MGHRA, CDR2 YSYEKL. Trimming stripped 1 base from V and 6 bases from J, with 9 bases between. The CDR3 has 13 amino acids. In DNA form, the CDR3 reads TGCGCCAGCAGCCAAGTAGGGGTCTCTGAAGCTTTCTTT. This encodes CASSQVGVSEAFF.

This clonotype was observed a few times. The chain carries TRBV10-3 and TRBJ2-7; 8 positions agree with TRBD2. CDR3 length equals 15 residues. Germline CDR1 and CDR2: ENHRY and SYGVKD. V trimming: 6 bases; J trimming: 5 bases; junction bases outside the gene matches: 12. The CDR3 DNA sequence: TGTGCCATCAGCCTCGGGACTAGTGCCTGGGACGAGCAGTACTTC. It is translated as CAISLGTSAWDEQYF.

CDR3 protein: CASSPEEGSNEKLFF. In nucleotides, the CDR3 is TGTGCCAGCTCACCTGAGGAGGGATCTAATGAAAAACTGTTTTTT. The gene calls are TRBV18 and TRBJ1-4; no definite D call. This CDR3 comprises 15 residues. V was trimmed by 3 bases and J by 3 bases, leaving 11 bases between them. Germline V CDR1 and CDR2: KGHSH, LQKENI.

The rearrangement joins TRBV7-1 to TRBJ1-5; D call uncertain. TRBV7-1 is filed as an ORF, its function uncertain. Trimming removed 5 bases from V and 3 bases from J, with 17 bases in between. This CDR3 has 16 residues. In nucleotides, the CDR3 is TGTGCCAGCAGCCCACAAGCCCACCCTTACAATCAGCCCCAGCATTTT. As protein: CASSPQAHPYNQPQHF.

CDR3 in DNA: TGCAGTGCTAGTTATCCGGGGTCCAATGAGCAGTTCTTC. This codes for CSASYPGSNEQFF. This rearrangement joins TRBV20-1 to TRBJ2-1, with D tentatively TRBD2 (5 bases). Per germline, CDR1 DFQATT and CDR2 SNEGSKA (reference sequence). Trimming stripped 3 bases from V and 6 bases from J, with 12 bases between. This CDR3 comprises 13 residues.

This clonotype was picked up many times. The chain links TRBV7-6 to TRBJ2-3, with 7 bases fitting TRBD2. The trim removed 1 base at V and 0 bases at J, leaving 16 bases unmatched. The CDR3 loop spans 20 amino acids. Germline CDR1 and CDR2: SGHVS and FNYEAQ. CDR3 DNA sequence: TGTGCCAGCAGCTTAGAACCGGGACTAATAGGAGGATCTAGCACAGATACGCAGTATTTT. Translation: CASSLEPGLIGGSSTDTQYF.